This T cell receptor beta chain is drawn from a study of cytomegalovirus exposure and HLA in healthy donors. PCR primers comprised 60 Vbeta and 13 Jbeta primers. TCRdb keeps only in-frame clones here, not all; method: immunoSEQ multiplex PCR. The sample includes more than 150,000 clones, roughly 84% seen only once; the top ten take about 0.37%. Points from the study as a whole: Roughly uniform depth of sequencing across donors was assumed in presence/absence analyses. Several of the most significant clusters appeared linked to common viral pathogens, based on a later analysis. Some V segments, including TRBV6-2 and TRBV6-3, were excluded as indistinguishable. The authors listed around 150 TCR beta chains as cytomegalovirus-associated.

V lost 6 bases and J lost 5; bases outside the gene matches: 8. The CDR3 is 15 amino acids. The germline V gene has CDR1 MNHEY and CDR2 SVGAGI. As concerns this clone: No antigen is known for it.

The sequence came from a boy between 2 and 10 years old in good health and CMV-seronegative. This sequence joins TRBV6-5 and TRBJ2-3; 10 nucleotides align to TRBD2. Sequencing used PBMCs. CDR3 amino acids: CASSFRPSGRDTQYF. The CDR3 DNA reads as TGTGCCAGCAGCTTCCGACCTAGCGGGAGAGATACGCAGTATTTT.